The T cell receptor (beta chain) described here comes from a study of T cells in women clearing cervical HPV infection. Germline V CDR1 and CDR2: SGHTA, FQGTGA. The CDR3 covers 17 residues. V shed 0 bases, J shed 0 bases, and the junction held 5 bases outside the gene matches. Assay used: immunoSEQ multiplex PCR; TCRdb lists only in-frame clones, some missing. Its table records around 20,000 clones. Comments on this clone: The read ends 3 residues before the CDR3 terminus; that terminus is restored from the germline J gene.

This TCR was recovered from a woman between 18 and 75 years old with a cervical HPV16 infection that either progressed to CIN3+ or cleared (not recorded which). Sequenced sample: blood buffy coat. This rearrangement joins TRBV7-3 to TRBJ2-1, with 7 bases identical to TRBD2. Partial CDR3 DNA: TGTGCCAGCAGCTTAACGGGCGGGACTATCTCCTACAATGAG. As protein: CASSLTGGTISYNE. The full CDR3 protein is CASSLTGGTISYNEQFF.